These 22 T cell receptor beta chains share one sample of origin, sequenced in a study of blood T cell repertoires in COVID-19. The assay was immunoSEQ multiplex PCR, and TCRdb's table has in-frame clones only and misses some. Seen here are 300,000 to 400,000 clones, 70% to 90% observed once, and the top ten hold 7.2%. Sequencing was performed on peripheral blood. The receptor set was obtained from a human donor in a cohort sampled during active COVID-19.

The chain has TRBV6-5 and TRBJ2-5; a weak D match, TRBD1 (5 bases). Trimming cost V 4 bases and J 9 bases, with 21 bases left between them. Germline V gene lookup returns CDR1 MNHEY and CDR2 SVGAGI. The CDR3 has 15 amino acids. The CDR3 DNA reads TGTGCCAGCAGTTTAGGAAGTGGGGCCCCCACCCCCCAGTACTTC. Translation: CASSLGSGAPTPQYF.

CDR3 sequence (DNA): TGTGCCAGCAGCTTACTAGCGGGGGGGCCGATTACGCAGTATTTT. This codes for CASSLLAGGPITQYF. The chain employs TRBV11-2 and TRBJ2-3; TRBD2 matches at 12 bases. Germline CDR1 and CDR2: SGHAT and FQNNGV. There are 15 residues in the CDR3. Trimming took 2 bases from V and 8 from J; bases not matched to a gene: 5.

The J gene is TRBJ2-7, the V gene TRBV7-6; TRBD1 matches 8 bases. Per the germline V gene, CDR1 is SGHVS and CDR2 is FNYEAQ. V shed 6 bases, J shed 3 bases, and the junction held 10 bases outside the gene matches. The CDR3 covers 15 residues. CDR3 amino acids: CASSTGGQGNYEQYF. The CDR3 DNA reads as TGTGCCAGCAGTACAGGTGGACAGGGCAACTACGAGCAGTACTTC. Based on the CDR3 plus reference TRBV7-6 and TRBJ2-7, the full variable domain is GAGVSQSPRYKVTKRGQDVALRCDPISGHVSLYWYRQALGQGPEFLTYFNYEAQQDKSGLPNDRFSAERPEGSISTLTIQRTEQRDSAMYRCASSTGGQGNYEQYFGPGTRLTVT.

The table lists this clone with a few counts. This rearrangement joins TRBV6-5 to TRBJ1-5; possible D gene TRBD1, 6 bases. Germline lookup yields CDR1 MNHEY and CDR2 SVGAGI. The ends were cut back, 4 bases at V and 4 bases at J, with 11 bases in the middle. The length of the CDR3 is 14 residues. The CDR3 here is CASSFTGTNQPQHF. In DNA form, the CDR3 reads TGTGCCAGCAGTTTTACCGGGACAAATCAGCCCCAGCATTTT.

The chain links TRBV2 to TRBJ1-5; D possibly corresponds to TRBD1 (5 bases). Germline loops: CDR1 SNHLY, CDR2 FYNNEI. The CDR3 extends over 14 amino acids. The V gene lost 11 bases and the J gene lost 0 bases, with 14 bases spanning the gap. CDR3: CARGGSDSNQPQHF. CDR3 in DNA: TGTGCCCGGGGGGGGTCTGATAGCAATCAGCCCCAGCATTTT.

This chain joins TRBV4-1 and TRBJ2-1, with D unresolved. The CDR3 spans 14 residues. V was shortened by 4 bases and J by 4 bases, with 11 bases between the two germline ends. Germline CDR1 MGHRA, CDR2 YSYEKL. The CDR3 loop is CASSPADFYNEQFF. In DNA form, the CDR3 reads TGCGCCAGCAGCCCCGCAGACTTTTACAATGAGCAGTTCTTC.

The chain links TRBV27 to TRBJ2-1; 11 nucleotides align to TRBD2. Germline-derived CDR1 and CDR2 are MNHEY and SMNVEV (reference sequence). CDR3 length: 16 amino acids. With 7 bases clipped from V and 8 bases from J, the junction kept 13 bases outside the gene matches. In DNA form, the CDR3 reads TGTGCCAGCATTCCTATAGCGGGGGGGCCCATCTATGAGCAGTTCTTC. This gives the protein CASIPIAGGPIYEQFF.

This chain joins TRBV18 and TRBJ2-7, with 7 nucleotides matching TRBD1. Germline-derived CDR1 and CDR2 are KGHSH and LQKENI. CDR3 length: 16 residues. Trimming removed 1 base from V and 3 bases from J; junction bases left unmatched: 9. The CDR3 loop reads CASSPRTGLMHYEQYF. The CDR3 region has the DNA TGTGCCAGCTCACCACGGACAGGATTAATGCACTACGAGCAGTACTTC.

This clone was observed many times. This chain joins TRBV7-9 and TRBJ2-4; the match to TRBD1 covers 11 bases. With 5 bases clipped from V and 4 bases from J, the junction kept 4 bases outside the gene matches. The germline gives CDR1 SEHNR, CDR2 FQNEAQ (reference sequence). CDR3 length equals 15 residues. CDR3 residues: CASSQGDRGKNIQYF. Written as DNA, the CDR3 is TGTGCCAGCAGCCAAGGGGACAGGGGGAAAAACATTCAGTACTTC.

The chain links TRBV4-1 to TRBJ2-3; possibly TRBD2 for D (5 bases). The V gene lost 1 base and the J gene lost 0 bases, with 17 bases spanning the gap. The germline gives CDR1 MGHRA, CDR2 YSYEKL. This CDR3 region has 18 residues. This CDR3 reads CASSQVEGGSPSTDTQYF. For the CDR3, the DNA is TGCGCCAGCAGCCAAGTAGAGGGTGGGTCTCCTAGCACAGATACGCAGTATTTT.

This sequence joins TRBV12-5 and TRBJ2-3; D may be TRBD1 (6 bases). The CDR3 spans 17 residues. Per germline, CDR1 LGHNT and CDR2 FRNRAP. V was shortened by 2 bases and J by 5 bases, with 20 bases between the two germline ends. The CDR3 DNA reads TGTGCTAGTGGTTTGCCACGGGGACACCCTAAGGGAGATACGCAGTATTTT. Protein: CASGLPRGHPKGDTQYF.

The V gene is TRBV27, the J gene TRBJ2-7, with 11 bases identical to TRBD2. This CDR3 contains 14 residues. The germline V gene encodes CDR1 MNHEY and CDR2 SMNVEV (reference sequence). V lost 6 bases and J lost 3; bases outside the gene matches: 4. CDR3 DNA: TGTGCCAGCAGGATAGCGGGGGGGAACTACGAGCAGTACTTC. Its protein product is CASRIAGGNYEQYF.

This rearrangement joins TRBV7-6 to TRBJ1-2; 7 nucleotides line up with TRBD1. The junction had 5 bases not matched to a gene; V was cut back by 5 bases and J by 2 bases. CDR3 length equals 14 residues. Germline lookup yields CDR1 SGHVS and CDR2 FNYEAQ. In nucleotides, the CDR3 is TGTGCCAGCAGCCATGGGACAGACAACTATGGCTACACCTTC. The encoded protein is CASSHGTDNYGYTF.

This clone has a handful of counts. V is TRBV25-1 and J is TRBJ1-5; 12 bases match TRBD1. Per the germline V gene, CDR1 is MGHDK and CDR2 is SYGVNS. This CDR3 region has 14 residues. V lost 6 bases to trimming and J lost 7 bases; unmatched junction nucleotides: 4. The DNA for the CDR3 is TGTGCCAGCAGCGGGACAGGGGGCGGCCAGCCCCAGCATTTT. Residues: CASSGTGGGQPQHF.

The V call is TRBV6-6, the J call TRBJ1-2; no clear D gene. This CDR3 is 10 amino acids long. V lost 4 bases and J lost 8, with 5 bases in between. CDR1 and CDR2 from the germline V gene are MNHNY and SVGAGI (reference sequence). This CDR3 is CASSFGGYTF. The CDR3 nucleotides are TGTGCCAGCAGTTTCGGGGGCTACACCTTC.

About this clone: The sample has other DNA sequences that encode this CDR3 too. The chain recombines TRBV9 with TRBJ2-5, with D possibly being TRBD2 (6 bases). The CDR3 length is 13 residues. The V gene lost 0 bases and the J gene lost 4 bases, with 7 bases spanning the gap. Germline CDR1 and CDR2: SGDLS and YYNGEE. The CDR3: CASSVVGGETQYF. DNA of the CDR3: TGTGCCAGCAGCGTAGTCGGGGGAGAGACCCAGTACTTC.

J is TRBJ2-3 and V is TRBV11-3, with TRBD2 matching 8 bases. This CDR3 has 16 amino acids. The junction had 7 bases not matched to a gene; V was cut back by 1 base and J by 4 bases. CDR1 is SGHNT, CDR2 YENEEA, per germline. CDR3 nucleotide sequence: TGTGCCAGCAGCTTAGGGGTCCGGGAGGGGTCAGATACGCAGTATTTT. As protein: CASSLGVREGSDTQYF. The full variable domain, completed using reference TRBV11-3 and TRBJ2-3, is EAGVVQSPRYKIIEKKQPVAFWCNPISGHNTLYWYLQNLGQGPELLIRYENEEAVDDSQLPKDRFSAERLKGVDSTLKIQPAELGDSAVYLCASSLGVREGSDTQYFGPGTRLTVL.

V usage is TRBV6-5 and J usage is TRBJ1-5; D remains ambiguous. The CDR3 has 13 amino acids. Germline loops: CDR1 MNHEY, CDR2 SVGAGI. Between the trimmed V and J ends, which lost 0 bases and 9 bases, there was a span of 9 bases. CDR3 sequence: CASSYSNLAPQHF. CDR3 sequence (DNA): TGTGCCAGCAGTTACTCGAATCTAGCGCCCCAGCATTTT.

The chain has TRBV10-1 and TRBJ2-2; D ambiguous. CDR3 length equals 14 residues. V dropped 1 base and J dropped 2 bases, with 5 bases sitting between them. The V gene's germline CDR1 is WNHNN and CDR2 SYGVQD (reference sequence). In nucleotides, the CDR3 is TGCGCCAGCAGTGAGTTTCTCAACACCGGGGAGCTGTTTTTT. As protein: CASSEFLNTGELFF.

The rearrangement links TRBV27 to TRBJ2-2, with D perhaps matching TRBD1 (6 bases). V shed 7 bases and J shed 6 bases, with 18 bases lying between them. Looked up from germline, CDR1 is MNHEY and CDR2 is SMNVEV (reference sequence). The CDR3 extends over 15 amino acids. CDR3 in amino acids: CASMGSRTGSGELFF. As DNA, the CDR3 is TGTGCCAGCATGGGCTCCCGAACAGGGTCCGGGGAGCTGTTTTTT.

A single count supports this clone. The V gene is TRBV24-1, the J gene TRBJ2-1; 8 bases map to TRBD1. The J segment lost 2 bases and the V segment lost 4 bases, leaving 9 bases of the junction unmatched. The CDR3 length is 17 residues. Germline V gene data show CDR1 as KGHDR and CDR2 as SFDVKD. The CDR3 coding sequence is TGTGCCACCAGTGACCGTAGGACAGGGAGAGCCTACAATGAGCAGTTCTTC. Its translation: CATSDRRTGRAYNEQFF.

The chain carries TRBV7-8 and TRBJ2-7; 7 bases are a match to TRBD1. V trimming: 4 bases; J trimming: 3 bases; junction bases outside the gene matches: 3. The CDR3 loop spans 13 amino acids. Germline V CDR1 and CDR2: SGHVS, FQNEAQ. CDR3 in DNA: TGTGCCAGCAGCTACAGGGGTTTCTACGAGCAGTACTTC. Translated: CASSYRGFYEQYF.